Sequencing of this TCR beta chain was carried out in a study of blood T cell repertoires in COVID-19. At the level of the study: Researchers got acute and convalescent COVID-19 samples from the United States, Italy and Spain. The analysed material was cDNA or gDNA that came from T cells, B-cell-depleted T cells, or PBMCs.

Authors' methods: By means of reference gene primer amplification, nucleated cell counts were estimated. Sequenced by immunoSEQ multiplex PCR; TCRdb stores in-frame clones only, minus some. That table is the source of V, J and clone size, and D and trimming were worked out from the DNA. The sample carries fewer than 200,000 clones, 86% recorded once. Losses at the gene ends were 3 bases for V and 5 bases for J; bases not matched to a gene: 19. Germline CDR1 reads LNHDA; CDR2 reads SQIVND (reference sequence). The CDR3 spans 18 residues. The receptor's source is a man between 70 and 80 years old with active or convalescent COVID-19. The rearrangement links TRBV19 to TRBJ2-7; TRBD1 matches 7 bases. Source material: peripheral blood. The CDR3 here is CASSITATGTVPRDEQYF. As DNA, the CDR3 is TGTGCCAGTAGTATCACGGCTACCGGGACAGTCCCGAGGGACGAGCAGTACTTC.